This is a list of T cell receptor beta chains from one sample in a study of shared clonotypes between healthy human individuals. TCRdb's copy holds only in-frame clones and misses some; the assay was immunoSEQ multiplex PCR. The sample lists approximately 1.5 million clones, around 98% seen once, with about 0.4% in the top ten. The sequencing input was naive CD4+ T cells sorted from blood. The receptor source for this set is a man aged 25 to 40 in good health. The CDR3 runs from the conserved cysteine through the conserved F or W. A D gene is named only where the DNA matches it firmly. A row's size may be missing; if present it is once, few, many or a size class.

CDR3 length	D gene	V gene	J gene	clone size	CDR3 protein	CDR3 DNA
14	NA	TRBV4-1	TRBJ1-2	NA	CASSQRGTDYGYTF	TGCGCCAGCAGCCAACGAGGGACGGACTATGGCTACACCTTC
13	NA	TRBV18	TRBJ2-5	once	CASSPIGKETQYF	TGTGCCAGCTCACCTATAGGGAAAGAGACCCAGTACTTC
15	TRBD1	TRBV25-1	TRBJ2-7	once	CASSGTGTGTYEQYF	TGTGCCAGCAGTGGAACCGGGACAGGGACCTACGAGCAGTACTTC
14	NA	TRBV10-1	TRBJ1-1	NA	CASSPRAQGGEAFF	TGCGCCAGCAGCCCCAGGGCACAGGGAGGTGAAGCTTTCTTT
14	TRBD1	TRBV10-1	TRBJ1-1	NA	CASSEQGKNTEAFF	TGCGCCAGCAGTGAACAGGGGAAGAACACTGAAGCTTTCTTT
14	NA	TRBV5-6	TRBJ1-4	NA	CASSSQTSNEKLFF	TGTGCCAGCAGCTCCCAGACCAGTAATGAAAAACTGTTTTTT
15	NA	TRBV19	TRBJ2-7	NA	CASSPLQVLGLEQYF	TGTGCCAGTAGCCCCCTTCAAGTTTTGGGACTCGAGCAGTACTTC
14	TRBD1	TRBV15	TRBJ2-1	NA	CATSRDRGRIEQFF	TGTGCCACCAGCAGGGACAGGGGGCGCATAGAGCAGTTCTTC
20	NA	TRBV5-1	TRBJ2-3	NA	CASSLALGYGTLSKGDTQYF	TGCGCCAGCAGCTTGGCCTTGGGATACGGGACCTTGAGTAAGGGAGATACGCAGTATTTT
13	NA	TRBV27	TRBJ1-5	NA	CASSFAGDQPQHF	TGTGCCAGCAGTTTTGCGGGGGATCAGCCCCAGCATTTT
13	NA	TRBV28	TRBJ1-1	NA	CASSLNEGTEAFF	TGTGCCAGCAGTTTAAACGAGGGCACTGAAGCTTTCTTT
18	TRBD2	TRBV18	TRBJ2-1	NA	CASSPRGLAGGSYNEQFF	TGTGCCAGCTCACCACGAGGACTAGCGGGAGGGTCTTACAATGAGCAGTTCTTC
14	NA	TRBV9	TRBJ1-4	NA	CASSVIDGGPKLFF	TGTGCCAGCAGCGTCATAGACGGTGGGCCAAAACTGTTTTTT
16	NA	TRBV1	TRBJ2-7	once	CTSSQVLGEGSYEQYF	TGCACCAGCAGCCAAGTCCTGGGGGAGGGATCCTACGAGCAGTACTTC
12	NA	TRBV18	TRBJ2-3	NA	CASSPLGDTQYF	TGTGCCAGCTCACCACTCGGAGATACGCAGTATTTT
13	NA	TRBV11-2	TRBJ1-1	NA	CASSNRLNTEAFF	TGTGCCAGCAGTAACCGCCTGAACACTGAAGCTTTCTTT
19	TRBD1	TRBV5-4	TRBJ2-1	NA	CASSPGTGAHSSSYNEQFF	TGTGCCAGCAGCCCCGGGACAGGGGCCCATTCGAGCTCCTACAATGAGCAGTTCTTC
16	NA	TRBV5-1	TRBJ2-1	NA	CASRSPGTGSYNEQFF	TGCGCCAGCAGGTCCCCCGGGACCGGATCCTACAATGAGCAGTTCTTC
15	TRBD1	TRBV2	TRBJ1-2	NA	CASRPMTGDLGGYTF	TGTGCCAGCCGCCCGATGACAGGGGATTTAGGTGGCTACACCTTC
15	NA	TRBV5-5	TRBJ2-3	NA	CASSLRQASTDTQYF	TGTGCCAGCAGCTTGCGGCAGGCAAGCACAGATACGCAGTATTTT
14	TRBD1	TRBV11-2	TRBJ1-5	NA	CASSGQGFGQPQHF	TGTGCCAGCAGCGGACAGGGGTTCGGGCAGCCCCAGCATTTT
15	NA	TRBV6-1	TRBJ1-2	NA	CASDPSTGTNYGYTF	TGTGCCAGCGACCCTTCCACAGGGACTAACTATGGCTACACCTTC
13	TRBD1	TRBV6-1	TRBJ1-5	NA	CASSAGGNQPQHF	TGTGCCAGCAGTGCAGGGGGGAATCAGCCCCAGCATTTT
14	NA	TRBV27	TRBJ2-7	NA	CASSLYPDNYEQYF	TGTGCCAGCAGTTTATACCCAGATAACTACGAGCAGTACTTC
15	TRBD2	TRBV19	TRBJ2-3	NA	CASSRLAGRTYGQYF	TGTGCCAGTAGTAGGCTAGCGGGACGGACCTATGGGCAGTATTTT
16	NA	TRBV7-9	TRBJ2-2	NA	CASSFPGVTTTGELFF	TGTGCCAGCAGCTTCCCGGGCGTCACTACCACCGGGGAGCTGTTTTTT
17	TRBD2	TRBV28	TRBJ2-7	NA	CATQFMGLAGFSYEQYF	TGTGCCACCCAGTTTATGGGGTTAGCGGGATTCTCCTACGAGCAGTACTTC
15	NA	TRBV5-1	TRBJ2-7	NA	CASSSNSGGGYEQYF	TGCGCCAGCAGCTCAAACTCGGGCGGAGGCTACGAGCAGTACTTC
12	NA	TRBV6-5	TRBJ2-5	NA	CASSYSGETQYF	TGTGCCAGCAGTTACTCTGGTGAGACCCAGTACTTC
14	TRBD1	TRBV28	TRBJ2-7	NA	CASRSSGTVYEQYF	TGTGCCAGCAGGAGTTCCGGGACAGTCTACGAGCAGTACTTC
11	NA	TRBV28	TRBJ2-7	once	CASRASYEQYF	TGTGCCAGCAGAGCAAGTTACGAGCAGTACTTC
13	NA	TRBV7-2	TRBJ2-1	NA	CASSLAGKGSWFF	TGTGCCAGCAGCTTAGCCGGGAAAGGGAGTTGGTTCTTC
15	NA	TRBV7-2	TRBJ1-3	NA	CASSLRWTDGNTIYF	TGTGCCAGCAGCTTAAGGTGGACCGATGGAAACACCATATATTTT
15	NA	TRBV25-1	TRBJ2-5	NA	CASSEWGSLQETQYF	TGTGCCAGCAGTGAGTGGGGTAGCTTGCAAGAGACCCAGTACTTC
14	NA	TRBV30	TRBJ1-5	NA	CAWSVRGGNQPQHF	TGTGCCTGGAGCGTCAGGGGTGGCAATCAGCCCCAGCATTTT
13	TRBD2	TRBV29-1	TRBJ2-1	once	CSEASGADNEQFF	TGCAGTGAAGCTAGCGGAGCGGACAATGAGCAGTTCTTC
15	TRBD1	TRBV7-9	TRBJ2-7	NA	CASSSPRDRGYEQYF	TGTGCCAGCAGCTCACCTAGGGACAGGGGATACGAGCAGTACTTC
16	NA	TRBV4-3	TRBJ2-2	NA	CASSQDWFKGTGELFF	TGCGCCAGCAGCCAAGATTGGTTTAAGGGGACCGGGGAGCTGTTTTTT
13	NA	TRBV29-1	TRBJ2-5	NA	CSVEMGRRETQYF	TGCAGCGTCGAAATGGGGCGGAGAGAGACCCAGTACTTC
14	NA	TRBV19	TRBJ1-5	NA	CASSSRGVRQPQHF	TGTGCCAGTAGTAGCCGGGGGGTTAGACAGCCCCAGCATTTT
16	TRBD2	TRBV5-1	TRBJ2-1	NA	CASSSIAGSSYNEQFF	TGCGCCAGCAGCTCCATAGCGGGGAGCTCCTACAATGAGCAGTTCTTC
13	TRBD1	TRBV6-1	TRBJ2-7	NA	CASKGTGRNEQYF	TGTGCCAGCAAGGGGACAGGGAGGAACGAGCAGTACTTC
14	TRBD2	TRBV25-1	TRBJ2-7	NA	CASSEYTSGHEQYF	TGTGCCAGCAGTGAATACACTAGCGGGCACGAGCAGTACTTC
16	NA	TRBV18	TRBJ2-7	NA	CASSPLDRRDTYEQYF	TGTGCCAGCTCACCACTGGACCGGAGGGATACCTACGAGCAGTACTTC
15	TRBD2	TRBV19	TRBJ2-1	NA	CASRSLAGGFNEQFF	TGTGCCAGTAGGTCACTAGCGGGAGGGTTCAATGAGCAGTTCTTC
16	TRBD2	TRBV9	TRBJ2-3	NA	CASSVASSGSPDTQYF	TGTGCCAGCAGCGTAGCTTCTAGCGGGAGCCCAGATACGCAGTATTTT
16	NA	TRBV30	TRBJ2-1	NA	CAWSPGWPRESDEQFF	TGTGCCTGGAGTCCAGGGTGGCCCAGGGAGTCCGATGAGCAGTTCTTC
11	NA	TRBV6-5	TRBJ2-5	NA	CASSYLRREYF	TGTGCCAGCAGTTACTTACGAAGGGAGTACTTC
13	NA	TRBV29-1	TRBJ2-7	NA	CSVEDGGPYEQYF	TGCAGCGTTGAAGATGGGGGGCCCTACGAGCAGTACTTC
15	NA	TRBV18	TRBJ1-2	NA	CASSPRAGPWPGYTF	TGTGCCAGCTCACCAAGGGCGGGGCCTTGGCCTGGCTACACCTTC
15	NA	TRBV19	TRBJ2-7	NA	CASSTAPGLSYEQYF	TGTGCCAGTAGTACCGCCCCGGGACTTTCCTACGAGCAGTACTTC
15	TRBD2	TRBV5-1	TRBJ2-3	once	CASSLTAGGPDTQYF	TGCGCCAGCAGCTTAACAGCGGGAGGGCCGGATACGCAGTATTTT
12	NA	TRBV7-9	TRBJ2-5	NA	CASSLADETQYF	TGTGCCAGCAGCTTAGCGGACGAGACCCAGTACTTC
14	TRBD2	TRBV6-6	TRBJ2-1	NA	CASSSGRVYNEQFF	TGTGCCAGCAGTAGCGGGAGGGTCTACAATGAGCAGTTCTTC